These 23 T cell receptor beta chains share one sample of origin, sequenced in a study of OX40 agonist ivuxolimab in advanced cancers. Sequencing was performed with immunoSEQ multiplex PCR; in TCRdb, only in-frame clones are kept and a portion is missing. The sample shows roughly 15,000 clones, roughly 75% of them seen only once. The sample was CD4+ or CD8+ T cells sorted from blood, taken in a trial of the OX40 agonist ivuxolimab. All receptors derive from an adult with an advanced solid tumor such as melanoma, head and neck, liver or kidney cancer.

A few counts support this clone. This chain connects TRBV23-1 to TRBJ1-5; D is ambiguous. TRBV23-1 is assigned to the ORF class and has an uncertain function. The CDR3 covers 18 residues. V dropped 0 bases and J dropped 5 bases, with 20 bases sitting between them. The CDR3 region has the DNA TGCGCCAGCAGTCAATCAGAGGGCAGACCCGTCCAAGATCAGCCCCAGCATTTT. Protein product: CASSQSEGRPVQDQPQHF.

Concerning this clone: In the same sample, other DNA sequences code for this CDR3. The V and J genes are TRBV5-1 and TRBJ2-7, with 7 bases matching TRBD1. Germline assignment: CDR1 SGHRS and CDR2 YFSETQ. This CDR3 is 15 amino acids long. Trimming at V came to 4 bases and at J to 1 base, leaving 8 bases not matched to a gene. The DNA for the CDR3 is TGCGCCAGCAGCCTGGACGGGACAGTTTCCTACGAGCAGTACTTC. Translation: CASSLDGTVSYEQYF.

This clone was observed once. One end of the junction is discordant with germline, which a read error may explain. This chain links TRBV27 with TRBJ2-5; 9 bases match TRBD2. This CDR3 has 14 amino acids. Germline CDR1 and CDR2: MNHEY and SMNVEV (reference sequence). CDR3 sequence (DNA): TGTGCCAGCAGTCTATCTAGCGGGGCGGAGACCCAGTACTTC. Translation: CASSLSSGAETQYF.

The V gene is TRBV29-1, the J gene TRBJ1-2; the D is unclear. CDR1 is SQVTM and CDR2 is ANQGSEA in the germline V gene. The length of the CDR3 is 13 residues. The ends were cut back, 1 base at V and 4 bases at J, with 10 bases in the middle. The CDR3 is CSVEGADLYGYTF. The CDR3 DNA sequence: TGCAGCGTTGAAGGGGCGGACCTCTATGGCTACACCTTC.

This chain joins TRBV5-1 and TRBJ2-2; D possibly corresponds to TRBD1 (5 bases). Trimming removed 2 bases from V and 4 bases from J, with 6 bases in between. The germline gives CDR1 SGHRS, CDR2 YFSETQ. The CDR3 length is 13 residues. The CDR3 DNA reads as TGCGCCAGCAGCTTCCAGGGCACCGGGGAGCTGTTTTTT. Amino acids: CASSFQGTGELFF.

This chain uses TRBV27 with TRBJ1-5, with D possibly being TRBD1 (5 bases). The V end was cut by 6 bases, the J end by 7 bases, with 16 bases between. Germline V gives CDR1 MNHEY, CDR2 SMNVEV (reference sequence). The CDR3 consists of 14 residues. CDR3 bases: TGTGCCAGCAGGCGCGGGGCTACCGGGCAGCCCCAGCATTTT. Translated, it gives CASRRGATGQPQHF.

The chain uses TRBV10-2 and TRBJ1-1, with a possible D match to TRBD1 (6 bases). The CDR3 has 13 residues. Germline-derived CDR1 and CDR2 are WSHSY and SAAADI. Trimming removed 6 bases at V and 5 bases at J, with 13 bases between. The CDR3, as DNA: TGCGCCAGCAGGGCCGGGGGCTTGACTGAAGCTTTCTTT. This codes for CASRAGGLTEAFF.

This chain links TRBV7-3 with TRBJ2-1; perhaps TRBD1 as D (7 bases). This CDR3 is built from 17 residues. Trimming shortened V by 3 bases and J by 7 bases, and 22 bases separated the two germline ends. The germline V gene has CDR1 SGHTA and CDR2 FQGTGA. The CDR3 nucleotides are TGTGCCAGCAGCTTGTCTACTAACAGGGGTGCGGGGAATGAGCAGTTCTTC. Residues: CASSLSTNRGAGNEQFF. Using reference TRBV7-3 and TRBJ2-1 for the parts outside the CDR3, the full variable domain is GAGVSQTPSNKVTEKGKYVELRCDPISGHTALYWYRQSLGQGPEFLIYFQGTGAADDSGLPNDRFFAVRPEGSVSTLKIQRTERGDSAVYLCASSLSTNRGAGNEQFFGPGTRLTVL.

This clone is medium-sized within its sample. The chain combines TRBV4-1 with TRBJ1-2; 7 nucleotides align to TRBD1. Germline V lookup: CDR1 MGHRA, CDR2 YSYEKL. The CDR3 sequence is 12 residues long. V was pared by 8 bases and J by 0 bases, with 0 bases of the junction left unmatched. The DNA of the CDR3 is TGCGCCAGCCAGGGGGCTAACTATGGCTACACCTTC. Its translation is CASQGANYGYTF.

This clone occurred once. The rearrangement links TRBV7-9 to TRBJ1-1; tentative D call: TRBD1 (5 bases). The V end was cut by 6 bases, the J end by 6 bases, with 11 bases between. Looked up from germline, CDR1 is SEHNR and CDR2 is FQNEAQ (reference sequence). This CDR3 contains 12 residues. CDR3 amino acids: CASRPGGAEAFF. CDR3 DNA sequence: TGTGCCAGCAGACCGGGGGGGGCTGAAGCTTTCTTT.

Of note for this clone: One junction end disagrees with the germline gene, perhaps due to a read error. This specimen includes other DNA sequences encoding the same CDR3. V is TRBV7-8 and J is TRBJ2-2; 8 nucleotides line up with TRBD1. The CDR3 is made up of 16 amino acids. CDR1 and CDR2 (germline): SGHVS, FQNEAQ. Here the CDR3 DNA reads TGTGCCAGTAGCTCGACGGGACAGGAGAACACCGGGGAGCTGTTTTTT. Protein product: CASSSTGQENTGELFF.

The chain uses TRBV9 and TRBJ2-3; 8 bases map to TRBD2. From germline, CDR1 is SGDLS and CDR2 YYNGEE. The CDR3 is 18 amino acids. V gave up 0 bases and J gave up 0 bases; unmatched junction bases: 9. CDR3 protein: CASSVEGGGFASTDTQYF. For the CDR3, the DNA is TGTGCCAGCAGCGTAGAAGGCGGGGGGTTCGCTAGCACAGATACGCAGTATTTT. The whole variable domain, filled in from reference TRBV9 and TRBJ2-3, reads DSGVTQTPKHLITATGQRVTLRCSPRSGDLSVYWYQQSLDQGLQFLIQYYNGEERAKGNILERFSAQQFPDLHSELNLSSLELGDSALYFCASSVEGGGFASTDTQYFGPGTRLTVL.

V is TRBV10-3 and J is TRBJ2-7, with a possible D match to TRBD2 (6 bases). Germline V gene data show CDR1 as ENHRY and CDR2 as SYGVKD. The CDR3 sequence is 12 residues long. Trimming took 7 bases from V and 1 from J, leaving 8 bases between them. The CDR3 DNA reads as TGTGCCATCAATCGGGGGTCCTACGAGCAGTACTTC. This translates into CAINRGSYEQYF.

The chain joins TRBV9 to TRBJ2-2, with a possible D match to TRBD2 (6 bases). The germline CDR1 and CDR2 sequences are SGDLS and YYNGEE. Trimming shortened V by 0 bases and J by 6 bases, and 9 bases separated the two germline ends. The CDR3 is 14 amino acids. The CDR3 sequence: CASSVGRGPGELFF. DNA for the CDR3: TGTGCCAGCAGCGTAGGGCGGGGACCCGGGGAGCTGTTTTTT. Full variable domain (outside the CDR3, taken from reference TRBV9 and TRBJ2-2): DSGVTQTPKHLITATGQRVTLRCSPRSGDLSVYWYQQSLDQGLQFLIQYYNGEERAKGNILERFSAQQFPDLHSELNLSSLELGDSALYFCASSVGRGPGELFFGEGSRLTVL.

V usage is TRBV6-6 and J usage is TRBJ2-7, with D possibly called TRBD1 or TRBD2 (5 bases each). In germline, CDR1 is MNHNY, CDR2 SVGAGI (reference sequence). The CDR3 totals 15 residues. V was pared by 2 bases and J by 3 bases, with 14 bases between. CDR3 coding DNA: TGTGCCAGCAGTTACGAGTCCGCAGGGAGCTACGAGCAGTACTTC. It codes for CASSYESAGSYEQYF.

This chain links TRBV7-9 with TRBJ1-3; D gene unclear. Germline V lookup: CDR1 SEHNR, CDR2 FQNEAQ (reference sequence). V shed 1 base and J shed 0 bases, with 7 bases lying between them. The CDR3 is 15 amino acids. CDR3 region: CASSLGRLSGNTIYF. CDR3 in DNA: TGTGCCAGCAGCTTAGGACGGCTCTCTGGAAACACCATATATTTT.

The rearrangement joins TRBV6-5 to TRBJ1-1; D is unclear. V was shortened by 6 bases and J by 4 bases, with 15 bases between the two germline ends. Germline CDR1 MNHEY, CDR2 SVGAGI. This CDR3 has 14 residues. CDR3 in DNA: TGTGCCAGCAGGCCCGGGGAAGAAGGCACTGAAGCTTTCTTT. Amino acids: CASRPGEEGTEAFF.

The chain carries TRBV7-9 and TRBJ2-1, with 7 bases identical to TRBD1. With V trimmed by 2 bases and J by 5 bases, 6 bases remained unmatched. The CDR3 has 15 residues. Germline loops: CDR1 SEHNR, CDR2 FQNEAQ (reference sequence). The CDR3 DNA is TGTGCCAGCAGCTTAATCTCTGGGACAGACAATGAGCAGTTCTTC. This encodes CASSLISGTDNEQFF.

The chain couples TRBV9 to TRBJ2-3, with D perhaps TRBD2 (5 bases). V was cut by 3 bases and J by 6 bases, with 11 bases left in between. The V gene's germline CDR1 is SGDLS and CDR2 YYNGEE. The CDR3 contains 13 residues. This CDR3 reads CASSAGGLDTQYF. DNA of the CDR3: TGTGCCAGCAGCGCAGGAGGACTGGATACGCAGTATTTT.

V usage is TRBV29-1 and J usage is TRBJ2-2; TRBD1 is a possible D gene (6 bases). Germline V gives CDR1 SQVTM, CDR2 ANQGSEA. The CDR3 covers 13 residues. The CDR3 coding sequence is TGCACAGGGACACTGGCGAACACCGGGGAGCTGTTTTTT. The encoded protein is CTGTLANTGELFF.

The chain links TRBV5-4 to TRBJ2-3; 9 nucleotides line up with TRBD1. V trimming: 1 base; J trimming: 2 bases; junction bases outside the gene matches: 2. CDR1 is SGHNT and CDR2 is YYREEE in the germline V gene (reference sequence). The CDR3 is made up of 15 amino acids. The CDR3 region is CASSLTGGVTDTQYF. The CDR3 DNA reads as TGTGCCAGCAGCTTGACAGGGGGCGTCACAGATACGCAGTATTTT.

The V and J genes are TRBV27 and TRBJ1-2; the match to TRBD1 covers 8 bases. V gave up 5 bases and J gave up 8 bases; unmatched junction bases: 7. This CDR3 has 13 residues. Germline V gene data show CDR1 as MNHEY and CDR2 as SMNVEV (reference sequence). Written as DNA, the CDR3 is TGTGCCAGCAGTCCCAGGGGGCTAGGGGGCTACACCTTC. As protein: CASSPRGLGGYTF.

This clone turned up a few times. The rearrangement uses TRBV5-5 and TRBJ2-3; D is undetermined. The germline V gene has CDR1 SGHKS and CDR2 YYEKEE (reference sequence). This CDR3 comprises 16 residues. Trimming cost V 3 bases and J 0 bases, with 14 bases left between them. The CDR3 nucleotides are TGTGCCAGCAGCTCCCCTGATACATCTAGCACAGATACGCAGTATTTT. Translating it yields CASSSPDTSSTDTQYF.